This T cell receptor (beta chain) appears in the sequencing data of a study of identical twins. This clonotype was recorded a few times. Its antigen is unknown. Study outcomes and limitations: Fewer insertions marked abundant cord blood beta clonotypes; young adult naive trended weakly, memory not at all.

CDR1 is SGHDT, CDR2 YYEEEE, per germline. The CDR3 is 14 residues long. V dropped 5 bases and J dropped 0; count of bases not matched to a gene: 5. Each CDR3 protein gets one entry after TCRdb re-called the 5' RACE reads with MiXCR. This sample has about 240,000 distinct CDR3 sequences; more than 9% occur once, and the top ten carry 10%. The sequenced material came from memory T cells sorted from blood. This receptor was identified in a man aged 50 or older in good health. This chain uses TRBV5-6 with TRBJ2-7; 7 bases are a match to TRBD2. CDR3 DNA sequence: TGTGCCAGCAGGCTGCGGGGGAGCTCCTACGAGCAGTACTTC. As protein: CASRLRGSSYEQYF.